The 27 T cell receptor beta chains below were found in one sample sequenced in a study of tumor and adjacent non-tumor tissue in lung cancer. No cell sorting was done before RNA was extracted from the tissue. TCRbeta libraries were built with three rounds of nested PCR, modified from ARM-PCR. TCRdb re-derived calls from the multiplex PCR reads in MiXCR, one entry per CDR3 protein. The sample has approximately 70,000 distinct CDR3 sequences, around 78% seen once. Specimen: lung tumor tissue. These TCRs come from a man between 60 and 75 years old with non-small cell lung cancer.

About this clonotype: This CDR3 fails to terminate in the conserved phenylalanine or tryptophan, so it likely reflects a read error. The V gene is TRBV6-5, the J gene TRBJ2-7; 8 bases map to TRBD1. The CDR3 is 15 residues long. Germline CDR1 reads MNHEY; CDR2 reads SVGAGI. CDR3 sequence: CASSYSRTGPYEQYL. The CDR3 bases are TGTGCCAGTAGTTACTCGCGGACAGGGCCCTACGAGCAGTACTTA.

With regard to this clonotype: A much larger clone differs by one base, so this may be a read error. The chain is built from TRBV29-1 and TRBJ2-7, with D perhaps given as TRBD1 or TRBD2 (6 bases each). Germline CDR1 and CDR2: SQVTM and ANQGSEA. The CDR3 sequence is 11 residues long. Here the CDR3 DNA reads TGCGGCGTCGGAGGGGGGAACGAGCAGTACTTC. It specifies CGVGGGNEQYF.

For this clonotype: It is likely a read error, because the conserved phenylalanine at the end of the CDR3 is missing. The CDR3 DNA sequence: TGTGCCAGCAGTTACAACCGGGGTTCGGGGCAGATTCAGTACTTA. Its protein product is CASSYNRGSGQIQYL. The rearrangement joins TRBV6-5 to TRBJ2-4; D may match TRBD1 or TRBD2 (5 bases each). V shed 2 bases and J shed 10 bases, with 18 bases lying between them. Germline V gene lookup returns CDR1 MNHEY and CDR2 SVGAGI. CDR3 length equals 15 residues.

As regards this clonotype: Compared with germline, one end of the junction differs, possibly owing to a read error. This chain's CDR3 is CVSRGLQGSQPQYF. DNA for the CDR3: TGTGTCAGCAGGGGACTTCAGGGAAGTCAGCCCCAGTATTTT. The chain links TRBV6-5 to TRBJ1-5; tentatively, D is TRBD1 or TRBD2 (6 bases each). The last part of the DNA fits TRBJ2-3 better; the J call may be wrong. There are 14 residues in the CDR3. The germline gives CDR1 MNHEY, CDR2 SVGAGI.

Of note for this clonotype: An end of the junction does not agree with germline; a read error may underlie this. J is TRBJ2-2 and V is TRBV12-3 or TRBV12-4; tentatively, D is TRBD2 (5 bases). The CDR3 has 16 amino acids. The CDR3 sequence: CASSLYPTTNTGELLF. The CDR3 DNA is TGTGCCAGCAGTCTCTATCCGACCACGAACACCGGGGAGCTGCTTTTT.

Concerning this clonotype itself: One end of the junction does not line up with germline, which may come from a read error. The rearrangement joins TRBV11-3 to TRBJ2-1; 11 bases line up with TRBD2. Germline V gene sequence: CDR1 SGHNT, CDR2 YENEEA. This CDR3 spans 15 amino acids. CDR3 amino acids: CASSIIAGGPGEQFF. The CDR3 coding sequence is TGTGCCAGCAGCATAATAGCGGGAGGGCCCGGTGAGCAATTCTTC.

As regards this clonotype: A much larger clone sits a single nucleotide away, making a read error possible. This rearrangement joins TRBV12-3 or TRBV12-4 to TRBJ2-7; the D is unclear. CDR3 size: 12 residues. The CDR3 reads CDSSHSSYEQYF. In DNA form, the CDR3 reads TGTGACAGCAGTCATAGCTCCTACGAGCAGTACTTC.

As for this clonotype: At one end the junction does not follow the germline gene, possibly because of a read error. The V call is TRBV12-3 or TRBV12-4, the J call TRBJ1-2; perhaps TRBD1 as D (6 bases). This CDR3 is built from 15 residues. CDR3 amino acids: CTSSLDKTGSPAGTF. For the CDR3, the DNA is TGTACCAGTAGTTTGGATAAGACAGGATCGCCCGCTGGAACCTTC.

This clonotype was seen many times. V and J are TRBV5-4 and TRBJ2-2; 7 bases align to TRBD1. In germline, CDR1 is SGHNT, CDR2 YYREEE (reference sequence). The CDR3 length is 16 residues. With V trimmed by 2 bases and J by 0 bases, 4 bases remained unmatched. The CDR3 protein is CASSFRGTANTGELFF. As DNA, the CDR3 is TGTGCCAGCAGCTTCCGAGGGACAGCGAACACCGGGGAGCTGTTTTTT.

The chain links TRBV19 to TRBJ2-7, with D perhaps matching TRBD1 (5 bases). The germline CDR1 and CDR2 sequences are LNHDA and SQIVND (reference sequence). The CDR3 totals 14 residues. CDR3 protein: CISSTAGYSYEQYF. DNA of the CDR3: TGTATCAGTAGTACGGCAGGGTACTCCTACGAGCAGTACTTC.

This clonotype has just one count. At one end the junction does not follow the germline gene, possibly because of a read error. The V and J genes are TRBV10-2 and TRBJ1-5; the D gene is possibly TRBD1 (5 bases). Germline-derived CDR1 and CDR2 are WSHSY and SAAADI. This CDR3 contains 16 residues. For the CDR3, the DNA is TGCGCCAGCAGTGGTGAGGGAGGGGAGCCAAGTCAGCCCAAGCATTTT. Translation gives CASSGEGGEPSQPKHF.

This clonotype was found a few times. The rearrangement uses TRBV2 and TRBJ1-5, with D perhaps TRBD1 (6 bases). CDR3 length: 16 residues. The germline gives CDR1 SNHLY, CDR2 FYNNEI. The V end was cut by 5 bases, the J end by 0 bases, with 14 bases between. CDR3 bases: TGTGCCAGCAGTCGGGACAAGGGTAGTAGCAATCAGCCCCAGCATTTT. It is translated as CASSRDKGSSNQPQHF. Complete variable domain (other parts from reference TRBV2 and TRBJ1-5): EPEVTQTPSHQVTQMGQEVILRCVPISNHLYFYWYRQILGQKVEFLVSFYNNEISEKSEIFDDQFSVERPDGSNFTLKIRSTKLEDSAMYFCASSRDKGSSNQPQHFGDGTRLSIL.

As for this clonotype: One end of the junction varies from germline; a read error may be responsible. The chain uses TRBV5-4 and TRBJ2-5; either TRBD1 or TRBD2 may supply D (5 bases each). The length of the CDR3 is 13 residues. Germline CDR1 is SGHNT and CDR2 is YYREEE (reference sequence). The CDR3 DNA sequence: TGTGTCAGCAGCTTGGAAGGGGCCGGGACCCACTACTTC. This encodes CVSSLEGAGTHYF.

This clonotype was seen at least ten times. This rearrangement joins TRBV10-3 to TRBJ2-7, with 7 bases matching TRBD1. CDR3 length: 14 amino acids. Trimming took 5 bases from V and 1 from J; bases not matched to a gene: 5. Germline V gene lookup returns CDR1 ENHRY and CDR2 SYGVKD. CDR3 sequence: CAISRDRPSYEQYF. CDR3 in DNA: TGTGCCATCAGTCGGGACAGACCTTCCTACGAGCAGTACTTC.

Note on this clonotype: Lacking the conserved final phenylalanine or tryptophan, this CDR3 likely reflects a read error. The limits of the CDR3 on the DNA are not certain, so only TCRdb's listed CDR3 is given. The chain joins TRBV10-2 to TRBJ2-3; the table's D call TRBD1 went unverified against the DNA. Termini included, the CDR3 measures 17 amino acids. The germline V gene encodes CDR1 WSHSY and CDR2 SAAADI. The CDR3 here is CASTDLRGHSRTDTRYL.

At least ten counts were recorded for this clonotype. The chain links TRBV29-1 to TRBJ2-5; D is undetermined. Germline CDR1 reads SQVTM; CDR2 reads ANQGSEA. Trimming cost V 5 bases and J 5 bases, with 15 bases left between them. This CDR3 spans 13 amino acids. The CDR3 nucleotides are TGCAGCGTTAGGACCTCAAGCACGGAGACCCAGTACTTC. It specifies CSVRTSSTETQYF.

In regard to this clonotype: An end of the junction does not agree with germline; a read error may underlie this. CDR3 loop: CTSSMRQWNNEAFF. The CDR3 nucleotides are TGTACCAGCAGTATGAGACAATGGAACAATGAAGCTTTCTTT. V gene TRBV12-3 or TRBV12-4 combines with J gene TRBJ1-1; D not resolved. CDR3 length: 14 amino acids.

The sample holds many counts of this clonotype. The chain employs TRBV20-1 and TRBJ1-5; the D is unclear. The V gene's germline CDR1 is DFQATT and CDR2 SNEGSKA (reference sequence). V gave up 0 bases and J gave up 0 bases, with 12 bases separating them. The CDR3 loop spans 16 amino acids. CDR3 nucleotide sequence: TGCAGTGCTAGAGATGGGAAACCACGTAGCAATCAGCCCCAGCATTTT. Protein: CSARDGKPRSNQPQHF.

The genes are TRBV6-1 and TRBJ2-7; no clear D gene. Trimming left V 7 bases short and J 4 bases short, with 11 bases between. Germline V gives CDR1 MNHNS, CDR2 SASEGT. The CDR3 runs 12 residues. The CDR3 bases are TGTGCCAGCACTGTGGAAGGATACGAGCAGTACTTC. This codes for CASTVEGYEQYF.

The gene calls are TRBV20-1 and TRBJ2-1, with 12 bases that match TRBD2. The CDR3 length is 14 residues. Per the germline V gene, CDR1 is DFQATT and CDR2 is SNEGSKA (reference sequence). The CDR3 loop is CRAETSGSCNEQFF. The CDR3 region has the DNA TGCAGAGCGGAGACTAGCGGGAGTTGCAATGAGCAGTTCTTC.

Note on this clonotype: In this CDR3 the conserved last residue, phenylalanine or tryptophan, is missing, so a read error is likely. This rearrangement joins TRBV28 to TRBJ2-7; no reliable D call. The CDR3 runs 12 residues. V was cut by 5 bases and J by 0 bases, with 5 bases left in between. Germline V lookup: CDR1 MDHEN, CDR2 SYDVKM. CDR3 DNA: TGTGCCAGCAGTCTGAGCTCCTACGAGCAGTACTTA. Amino acids: CASSLSSYEQYL.

Note on this clonotype: The conserved closing phenylalanine or tryptophan is absent in this CDR3, likely reflecting a read error. J is TRBJ2-7 and V is TRBV29-1; 8 bases align to TRBD2. The germline gives CDR1 SQVTM, CDR2 ANQGSEA. J lost 7 bases, V lost 0 bases, and 11 bases had no gene match. The CDR3 loop spans 15 amino acids. CDR3 in amino acids: CSVEDPGLVMGEQYY. The CDR3 nucleotides read TGCAGCGTTGAAGACCCGGGACTAGTGATGGGGGAGCAGTACTAC.

A word on this clonotype: Germline and junction disagree at one end, which may indicate a read error. The V and J genes are TRBV20-1 and TRBJ2-7; possibly TRBD2 for D (6 bases). The germline gives CDR1 DFQATT, CDR2 SNEGSKA (reference sequence). The CDR3 has 14 residues. The CDR3 region has the DNA TGCAGTGCTAGAGGCGCGGGGAACCCCTACGAGCATTACTTC. Translation: CSARGAGNPYEHYF.

As to this clonotype: The junction and the germline gene differ at one end; a read error may be behind it. The genes are TRBV5-4 and TRBJ2-2; 11 bases are shared with TRBD1. CDR1 and CDR2 (germline): SGHNT, YYREEE (reference sequence). This CDR3 has 16 residues. The CDR3 region has the DNA TGTGTCAACAGCTCGGACAGGGGGCGCGAAACCTGGGACCTGTTTTTT. The encoded protein is CVNSSDRGRETWDLFF.

As for this clonotype: An end of the junction does not agree with germline; a read error may underlie this. CDR3 coding DNA: TGTGCCAGTAGTTATACCGACGGGTTCCGAGAGCAGTTCTTC. It encodes CASSYTDGFREQFF. The chain has TRBV6-2 or TRBV6-3 and TRBJ2-1; unclear D gene. This CDR3 is built from 14 residues. Germline V CDR1 and CDR2: MNHEY, SVGEGT.

About this clonotype: A read error may account for a junction end that differs from germline. The chain links TRBV6-1 to TRBJ1-3; D uncertain. The CDR3 runs to 15 residues. Germline CDR1 and CDR2: MNHNS and SASEGT. CDR3 amino acids: CVSSEAAGSGNTIYF. The DNA of the CDR3 is TGTGTCAGCAGTGAGGCCGCCGGCTCTGGAAACACCATATATTTT.

The V and J genes are TRBV29-1 and TRBJ2-1; the match to TRBD2 covers 7 bases. J was trimmed by 8 bases and V by 4 bases; bases with no gene match: 11. The germline gives CDR1 SQVTM, CDR2 ANQGSEA. This CDR3 contains 14 residues. The CDR3 coding sequence is TGCAGCGTTGTTTTGGCGGGAGTTCACCATGAGCAGTTCTTC. Protein product: CSVVLAGVHHEQFF.